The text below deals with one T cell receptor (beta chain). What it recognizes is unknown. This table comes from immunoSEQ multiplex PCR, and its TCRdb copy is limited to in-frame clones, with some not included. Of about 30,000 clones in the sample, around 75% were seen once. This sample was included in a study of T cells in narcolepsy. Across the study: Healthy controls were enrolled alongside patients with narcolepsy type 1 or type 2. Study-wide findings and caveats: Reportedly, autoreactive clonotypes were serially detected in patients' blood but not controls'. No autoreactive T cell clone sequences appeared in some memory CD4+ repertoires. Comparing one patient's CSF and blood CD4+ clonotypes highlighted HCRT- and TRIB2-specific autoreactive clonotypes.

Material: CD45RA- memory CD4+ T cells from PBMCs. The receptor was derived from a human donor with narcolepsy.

The CDR3 region is CASSTGTSNYEQYF. CDR3 bases: TGCGCCAGCAGCACCGGGACTAGCAACTACGAGCAGTACTTC. The chain couples TRBV5-1 to TRBJ2-7, with TRBD2 matching over 9 bases. CDR1 is SGHRS, CDR2 YFSETQ, per germline. Trimming took 4 bases from V and 3 from J; bases not matched to a gene: 5. CDR3 length: 14 residues.